This record concerns one T cell receptor (beta chain) sequence. This record belongs to a study of T cells in localized non-small cell lung cancer. Between the trimmed V and J ends, which lost 8 bases and 1 base, there was a span of 14 bases. The CDR3 spans 15 residues. From germline, CDR1 is SGHTA and CDR2 FQGNSA. Here immunoSEQ multiplex PCR was the method, and the copy in TCRdb shows in-frame clones only, minus some. The table shows about 31,000 clones, with 88% occurring only once. The V gene is TRBV7-2, the J gene TRBJ2-2; D call uncertain. Here the sequenced sample was peripheral blood mononuclear cells, taken before any cancer treatment. The receptor was isolated from a woman between 40 and 69 years old with stage III lung adenocarcinoma. The CDR3 bases are TGTGCCAGCGGTAAAAGGGTGGGGAACACCGGGGAGCTGTTTTTT. Amino acid sequence: CASGKRVGNTGELFF.